This T cell receptor beta chain was sequenced for a study of T-cell reconstitution after alpha-beta-depleted transplantation in children. CDR1 WSHSY and CDR2 SAAADI come from the germline V gene. V gave up 6 bases and J gave up 4 bases; unmatched junction bases: 7. CDR3 length: 17 amino acids. The TCRbeta library incorporated unique molecular identifiers. One entry per CDR3 protein results from TCRdb running MiXCR on the PCR reads. The sample shows roughly 350,000 distinct CDR3 sequences, over 9% of them seen only once. This clonotype was counted between two and nine times. The chain carries TRBV10-2 and TRBJ2-3, with TRBD2 identical over 16 bases. Specimen: PBMCs from the stem cell graft donor, collected from the stem cell graft. This TCR derives from a human donor who donated a stem cell graft to a child with acute lymphoblastic leukemia. The chain's CDR3 is CASRGLAGGPTPDTQYF. CDR3 sequence (DNA): TGCGCCAGCAGGGGACTAGCGGGAGGGCCAACGCCAGATACGCAGTATTTT.